These T cell receptor beta chains were read from a single sample in a study of blood T cell repertoires in COVID-19. This table comes from immunoSEQ multiplex PCR, and its TCRdb copy is limited to in-frame clones, with some not included. Here the sample spans about 280,000 clones, nearly 90% being singletons. Sequences were obtained from peripheral blood. These receptors were obtained from a man between 18 and 29 years old with active or convalescent COVID-19. The CDR3 runs from the conserved cysteine through the conserved F or W. D genes are given only for firm matches. Expanded clones are given a class, and other clones once, few, many or no size at all.

V: TRBV4-3; D: -; size: -; length: 15; J: TRBJ2-2; CDR3: CASSQEEGNTGELFF; DNA: TGCGCCAGCAGCCAAGAAGAGGGTAACACCGGGGAGCTGTTTTTT
V: TRBV7-9; D: -; size: -; length: 18; J: TRBJ1-1; CDR3: CASSSQRGLVVLNTEAFF; DNA: TGTGCCAGCAGCTCCCAAAGGGGATTGGTGGTCTTGAACACTGAAGCTTTCTTT
V: TRBV15; D: -; size: -; length: 15; J: TRBJ1-6; CDR3: CATSRDSSYNSPLHF; DNA: TGTGCCACCAGCAGGGACAGCTCCTATAATTCACCCCTCCACTTT
V: TRBV7-8; D: -; size: -; length: 14; J: TRBJ2-7; CDR3: CASSLIVENYEQYF; DNA: TGTGCCAGCAGCTTAATTGTCGAGAACTACGAGCAGTACTTC
V: TRBV19; D: -; size: -; length: 15; J: TRBJ1-3; CDR3: CASSPGTGSGNTIYF; DNA: TGTGCCAGTAGCCCAGGGACTGGCTCTGGAAACACCATATATTTT
V: TRBV7-8; D: -; size: -; length: 17; J: TRBJ1-5; CDR3: CASSPQVGGLSNQPQHF; DNA: TGTGCCAGCAGCCCCCAGGTCGGGGGGCTTAGCAATCAGCCCCAGCATTTT
V: TRBV11-2; D: TRBD2; size: -; length: 16; J: TRBJ2-5; CDR3: CASSPDPLAGGETQYF; DNA: TGTGCCAGCAGCCCCGACCCACTAGCGGGGGGTGAGACCCAGTACTTC
V: TRBV12-3/TRBV12-4; D: TRBD1; size: once; length: 13; J: TRBJ2-7; CDR3: CASTGQGTYEQYF; DNA: TGTGCCAGCACCGGACAGGGAACCTACGAGCAGTACTTC
V: TRBV7-2; D: -; size: once; length: 15; J: TRBJ1-2; CDR3: CASSSGPALWVGYTF; DNA: TGTGCCAGCAGCTCTGGGCCGGCCTTATGGGTTGGCTACACCTTC
V: TRBV5-1; D: -; size: -; length: 12; J: TRBJ2-7; CDR3: CASAGTDSEQYF; DNA: TGCGCCAGCGCAGGGACGGACAGCGAGCAGTACTTC
V: TRBV7-9; D: TRBD1; size: -; length: 16; J: TRBJ2-2; CDR3: CASSDPGQGAAGELFF; DNA: TGTGCCAGCAGCGATCCGGGACAGGGGGCCGCCGGGGAGCTGTTTTTT
V: TRBV27; D: -; size: -; length: 14; J: TRBJ1-6; CDR3: CASSGGAPSSPLHF; DNA: TGTGCCAGCAGTGGCGGTGCCCCATCTTCACCCCTCCACTTT